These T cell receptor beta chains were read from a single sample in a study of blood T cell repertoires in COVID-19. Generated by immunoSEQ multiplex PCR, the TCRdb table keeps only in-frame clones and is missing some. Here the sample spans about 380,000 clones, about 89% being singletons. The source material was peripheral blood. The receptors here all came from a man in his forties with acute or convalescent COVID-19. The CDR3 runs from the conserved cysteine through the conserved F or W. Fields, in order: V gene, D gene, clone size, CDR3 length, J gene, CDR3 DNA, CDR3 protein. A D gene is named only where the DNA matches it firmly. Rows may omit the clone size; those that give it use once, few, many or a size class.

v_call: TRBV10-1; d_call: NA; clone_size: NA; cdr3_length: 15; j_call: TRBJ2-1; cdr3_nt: TGCGCCAGCAGTGAGTCTAGCGGCCATTCGAATGAGCAGTTCTTC; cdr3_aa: CASSESSGHSNEQFF
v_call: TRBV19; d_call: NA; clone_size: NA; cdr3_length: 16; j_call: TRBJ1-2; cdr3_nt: TGTGCCAGTAGTATAAGCTGGGCAGGGCGGAGTCATGGCTACACCTTC; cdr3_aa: CASSISWAGRSHGYTF
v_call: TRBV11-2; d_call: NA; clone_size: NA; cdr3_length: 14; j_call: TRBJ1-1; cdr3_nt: TGTGCCAGCAGCTTACCCCTCGGCGGAACTGAAGCTTTCTTT; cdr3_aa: CASSLPLGGTEAFF
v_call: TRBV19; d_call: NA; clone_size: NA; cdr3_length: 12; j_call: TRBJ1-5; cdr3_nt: TGTGCCAGTAAGGAGGGATTTCAGCCCCAGCATTTT; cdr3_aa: CASKEGFQPQHF
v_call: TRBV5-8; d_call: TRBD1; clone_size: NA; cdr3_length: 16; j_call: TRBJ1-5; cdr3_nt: TGTGCCAGCAGCCCGAGACAGGGATTGAGGGATCAGCCCCAGCATTTT; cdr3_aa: CASSPRQGLRDQPQHF
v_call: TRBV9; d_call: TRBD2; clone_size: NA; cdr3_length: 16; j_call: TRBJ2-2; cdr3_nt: TGTGCCAGCAGCGTAGTGTCGGGGGGTGACACCGGGGAGCTGTTTTTT; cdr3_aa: CASSVVSGGDTGELFF
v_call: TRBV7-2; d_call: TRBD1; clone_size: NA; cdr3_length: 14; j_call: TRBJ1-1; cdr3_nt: TGTGCCAGCAGCTTGTCAGGGGGCCGCACTGAAGCTTTCTTT; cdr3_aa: CASSLSGGRTEAFF
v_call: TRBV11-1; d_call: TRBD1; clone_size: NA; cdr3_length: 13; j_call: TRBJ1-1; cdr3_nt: TGTGCCAGCAGCCAGACAGGGACCTCTGAAGCTTTCTTT; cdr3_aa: CASSQTGTSEAFF
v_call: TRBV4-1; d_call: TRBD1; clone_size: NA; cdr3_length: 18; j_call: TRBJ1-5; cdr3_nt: TGCGCCAGCAGCCTAAAAGAGGGGGCGATTTGGGGCAATCAGCCCCAGCATTTT; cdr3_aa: CASSLKEGAIWGNQPQHF
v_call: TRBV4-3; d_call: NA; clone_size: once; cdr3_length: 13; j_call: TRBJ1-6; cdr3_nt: TGCGCCAGCAGCCAAGATCGTAGCGGGACACTATACTTT; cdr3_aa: CASSQDRSGTLYF
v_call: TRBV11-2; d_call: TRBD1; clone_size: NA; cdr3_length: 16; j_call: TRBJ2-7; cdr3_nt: TGTGCCAGCAGCTTTTCGGCCGGGACAGGGTCCTACGAGCAGTACTTC; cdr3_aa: CASSFSAGTGSYEQYF
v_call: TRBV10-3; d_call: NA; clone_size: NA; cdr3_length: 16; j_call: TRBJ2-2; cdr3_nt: TGTGCCATCAGTGATCCCGGGACATCCCACACCGGGGAGCTGTTTTTT; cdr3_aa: CAISDPGTSHTGELFF
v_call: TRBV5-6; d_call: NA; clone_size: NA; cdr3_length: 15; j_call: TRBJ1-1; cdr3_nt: TGTGCCAGCAGCTTGGTTTTACAGTTGAACACTGAAGCTTTCTTT; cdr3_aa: CASSLVLQLNTEAFF
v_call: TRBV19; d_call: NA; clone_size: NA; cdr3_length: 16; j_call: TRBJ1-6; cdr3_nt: TGTGCCAGTAGTATAGGGCAGGGATTGAGTACTTCACCCCTCCACTTT; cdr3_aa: CASSIGQGLSTSPLHF
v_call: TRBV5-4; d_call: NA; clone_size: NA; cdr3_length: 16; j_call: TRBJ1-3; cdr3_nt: TGTGCCAGCAGCTTGGCCCCAGGATACTCTGGAAACACCATATATTTT; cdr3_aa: CASSLAPGYSGNTIYF
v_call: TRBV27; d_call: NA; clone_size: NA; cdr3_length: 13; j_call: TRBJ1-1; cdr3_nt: TGTGCCAGCAGTTTTTACAGGGACACTGAAGCTTTCTTT; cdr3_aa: CASSFYRDTEAFF
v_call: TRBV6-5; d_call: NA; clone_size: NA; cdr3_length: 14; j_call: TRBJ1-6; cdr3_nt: TGTGCCAGCAGTTACTCGAGTATAGCCCCACCCCTCCACTTT; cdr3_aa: CASSYSSIAPPLHF
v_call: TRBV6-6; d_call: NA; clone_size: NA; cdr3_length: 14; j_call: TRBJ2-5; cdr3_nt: TGTGCCAGCAGTTACTCGAGACAGCAAGAGACCCAGTACTTC; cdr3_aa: CASSYSRQQETQYF
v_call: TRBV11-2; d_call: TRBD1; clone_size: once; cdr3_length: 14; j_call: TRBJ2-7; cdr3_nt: TGTGCCAGCAGCTTAGTAGGACAGGCCTACGAGCAGTACTTC; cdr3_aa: CASSLVGQAYEQYF
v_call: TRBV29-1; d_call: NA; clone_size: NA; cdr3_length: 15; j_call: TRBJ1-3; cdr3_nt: TGCAGCGTTGAAGAGGGGCAGGAGACTGGAAACACCATATATTTT; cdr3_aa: CSVEEGQETGNTIYF
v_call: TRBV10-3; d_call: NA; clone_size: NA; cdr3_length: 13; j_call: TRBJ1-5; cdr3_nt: TGTGCCATCAGAGGGGCAGAAAATCAGCCCCAGCATTTT; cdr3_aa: CAIRGAENQPQHF
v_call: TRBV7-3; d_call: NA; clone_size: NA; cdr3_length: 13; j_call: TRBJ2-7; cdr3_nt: TGTGCCAGCAGCTTCAACATTGAGGGTGAGCAGTACTTC; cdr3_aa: CASSFNIEGEQYF
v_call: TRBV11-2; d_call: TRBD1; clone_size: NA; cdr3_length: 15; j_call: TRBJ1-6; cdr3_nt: TGTGCCAGCAGCTCTGGACAGGGATACAATTCACCCCTCCACTTT; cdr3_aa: CASSSGQGYNSPLHF
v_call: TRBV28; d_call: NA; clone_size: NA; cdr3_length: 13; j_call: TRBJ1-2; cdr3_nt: TGTGCCAGCAGCCCCGTTCGGTACTATGGCTACACCTTC; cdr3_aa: CASSPVRYYGYTF
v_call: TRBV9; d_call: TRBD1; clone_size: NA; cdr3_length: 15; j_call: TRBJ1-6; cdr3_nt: TGTGCCAGCAGCCAGCTGGGGACAGGGAATTCACCCCTCCACTTT; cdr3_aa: CASSQLGTGNSPLHF